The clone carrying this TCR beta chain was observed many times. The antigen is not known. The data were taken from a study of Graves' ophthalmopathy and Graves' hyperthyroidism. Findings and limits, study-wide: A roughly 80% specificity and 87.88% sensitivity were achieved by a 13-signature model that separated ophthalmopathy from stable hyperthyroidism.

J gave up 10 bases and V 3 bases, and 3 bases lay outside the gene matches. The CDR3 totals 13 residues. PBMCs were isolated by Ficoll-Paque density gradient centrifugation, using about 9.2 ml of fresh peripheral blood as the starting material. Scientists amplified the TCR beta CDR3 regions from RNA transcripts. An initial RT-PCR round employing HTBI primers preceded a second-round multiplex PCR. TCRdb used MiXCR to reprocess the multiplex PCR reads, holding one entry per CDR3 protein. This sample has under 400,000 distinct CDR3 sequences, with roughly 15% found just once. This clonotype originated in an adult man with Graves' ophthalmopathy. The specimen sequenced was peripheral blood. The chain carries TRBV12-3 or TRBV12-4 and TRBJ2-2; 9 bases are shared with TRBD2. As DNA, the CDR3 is TGTGCCAGCAGTTTCTTAGCGGGAGTGGAGCTGTTTTTT. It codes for CASSFLAGVELFF.